A single sample gave rise to the 21 T cell receptor beta chains below, sequenced in a study of blood T cell repertoires in COVID-19. Assay used: immunoSEQ multiplex PCR; TCRdb lists only in-frame clones, some missing. The sample gives more than 95,000 clones, 81% of which show up once; roughly 15% is in the top ten. The sequenced sample was peripheral blood. All receptors come from a man in his thirties or forties with COVID-19, enrolled during active disease.

The chain recombines TRBV12-3 or TRBV12-4 with TRBJ2-3; D not certain. The germline V and J ends were trimmed by 2 bases and 1 base, with 4 bases remaining between them. This CDR3 is 13 amino acids long. The CDR3 protein is CASSLQGTDTQYF. The CDR3 coding sequence is TGTGCCAGCAGTTTACAGGGCACAGATACGCAGTATTTT.

The chain joins TRBV7-8 to TRBJ2-5, with no clear D. Trimming left V 1 base short and J 5 bases short, with 8 bases between. Germline V CDR1 and CDR2: SGHVS, FQNEAQ. CDR3 length: 13 residues. DNA for the CDR3: TGTGCCAGCAGCTTAGGAGGCGAGGAGACCCAGTACTTC. Translating gives CASSLGGEETQYF.

J is TRBJ1-5 and V is TRBV7-2; no clear D. V was pared by 2 bases and J by 5 bases, with 7 bases between. Germline V CDR1 and CDR2: SGHTA, FQGNSA. The CDR3 is 13 residues long. The DNA of the CDR3 is TGTGCCAGCAGCTTAATGAGAGATCAGCCCCAGCATTTT. Translated: CASSLMRDQPQHF.

This clone was seen only once. The V gene is TRBV9, the J gene TRBJ2-3, with a tentative D call TRBD2 (6 bases). This CDR3 spans 14 amino acids. Between the trimmed V and J ends, which lost 2 bases and 2 bases, there was a span of 9 bases. Germline CDR1 reads SGDLS; CDR2 reads YYNGEE. The CDR3 reads CASSVRDFTDTQYF. The CDR3 nucleotides read TGTGCCAGCAGCGTTCGGGACTTCACAGATACGCAGTATTTT.

This rearrangement joins TRBV27 to TRBJ2-1; D might be TRBD2 (6 bases). In germline, CDR1 is MNHEY, CDR2 SMNVEV (reference sequence). V was pared by 5 bases and J by 6 bases, with 20 bases between. This CDR3 is built from 16 residues. The CDR3 DNA sequence: TGTGCCAGCAGTCCCATAACCGGGAGATGGTCCAATGAGCAGTTCTTC. This translates into CASSPITGRWSNEQFF.

This chain connects TRBV19 to TRBJ2-7; 7 nucleotides match TRBD1. The CDR3 sequence is 15 residues long. With V trimmed by 5 bases and J by 2 bases, 9 bases remained unmatched. Germline loops: CDR1 LNHDA, CDR2 SQIVND (reference sequence). The CDR3 region is CASSVMTGSTYEQYF. The CDR3 DNA reads TGTGCCAGTAGTGTAATGACAGGGTCGACCTACGAGCAGTACTTC.

The chain has TRBV28 and TRBJ1-4, with TRBD1 matching over 9 bases. The CDR3 covers 14 residues. Unmatched junction bases numbered 7, after V lost 6 bases and J lost 8 bases. Germline loops: CDR1 MDHEN, CDR2 SYDVKM. Here the CDR3 reads CASRPGTGYEKLFF. CDR3 sequence (DNA): TGTGCCAGCAGACCCGGGACAGGGTACGAAAAACTGTTTTTT.

This rearrangement joins TRBV27 to TRBJ1-4; perhaps TRBD1 as D (5 bases). Per germline, CDR1 MNHEY and CDR2 SMNVEV (reference sequence). The CDR3 extends over 14 amino acids. Trimming left V 6 bases short and J 6 bases short, with 14 bases between. The CDR3 nucleotides read TGTGCCAGCAGAAAGCGGGGGTTCGATGAAAAACTGTTTTTT. Protein: CASRKRGFDEKLFF.

This chain links TRBV7-9 with TRBJ1-2; 8 bases agree with TRBD1. In germline, CDR1 is SEHNR, CDR2 FQNEAQ (reference sequence). The CDR3 has 11 amino acids. V lost 8 bases, J lost 6 bases, and 2 bases stayed unmatched. CDR3 in DNA: TGTGCCAGCGCACAGGGGGATGGCTACACCTTC. Its protein is CASAQGDGYTF.

The chain combines TRBV7-9 with TRBJ1-6; 8 bases are shared with TRBD1. V dropped 3 bases and J dropped 8; count of bases not matched to a gene: 3. This CDR3 contains 14 residues. Germline-derived CDR1 and CDR2 are SEHNR and FQNEAQ (reference sequence). CDR3 sequence: CASSFTDRDSPLHF. The DNA for the CDR3 is TGTGCCAGCAGCTTCACGGACAGGGATTCACCCCTCCACTTT.

The chain uses TRBV6-5 and TRBJ2-5; D may be TRBD1 (6 bases). The CDR3 length is 14 residues. Germline CDR1 reads MNHEY; CDR2 reads SVGAGI. Deletions cut 8 bases from V and 4 bases from J, with 17 bases between. The CDR3 loop is CASELGQRLETQYF. DNA for the CDR3: TGTGCCAGCGAACTTGGACAGCGGTTAGAGACCCAGTACTTC.

This sequence joins TRBV7-2 and TRBJ1-1; no reliable D call. CDR1 is SGHTA, CDR2 FQGNSA, per germline. The CDR3 sequence is 15 residues long. V lost 5 bases and J lost 1, with 14 bases in between. The CDR3 loop is CASSLVRVGNTEAFF. The CDR3 nucleotides read TGTGCCAGCAGCCTAGTGAGGGTGGGGAACACTGAAGCTTTCTTT.

This clone has just one count. The V call is TRBV18, the J call TRBJ2-2; 13 bases are a match to TRBD2. The CDR3 is made up of 18 amino acids. Trimming cost V 1 base and J 3 bases; bases outside gene matches: 5. The germline CDR1 and CDR2 sequences are KGHSH and LQKENI. This chain's CDR3 is CASSPQTSGRSDTGELFF. The CDR3 DNA reads as TGTGCCAGCTCACCACAGACTAGCGGGAGGAGTGACACCGGGGAGCTGTTTTTT. The full variable domain, with the rest looked up from reference TRBV18 and TRBJ2-2, is NAGVMQNPRHLVRRRGQEARLRCSPMKGHSHVYWYRQLPEEGLKFMVYLQKENIIDESGMPKERFSAEFPKEGPSILRIQQVVRGDSAAYFCASSPQTSGRSDTGELFFGEGSRLTVL.

The genes are TRBV7-3 and TRBJ1-6; 9 positions agree with TRBD1. V dropped 2 bases and J dropped 7; count of bases not matched to a gene: 3. There are 15 residues in the CDR3. Germline V gene sequence: CDR1 SGHTA, CDR2 FQGTGA. CDR3 sequence (DNA): TGTGCCAGCAGCTTATCAGGACAGGGGAATTCACCCCTCCACTTT. This codes for CASSLSGQGNSPLHF.

This clone was seen a few times. The chain recombines TRBV27 with TRBJ2-2; TRBD2 might be the D (6 bases). Trimming cost V 6 bases and J 5 bases, with 16 bases left between them. Per the germline V gene, CDR1 is MNHEY and CDR2 is SMNVEV (reference sequence). This CDR3 is built from 15 residues. The CDR3, as DNA: TGTGCCAGCAGCTTCGGGACTCCCAGTACCGGGGAGCTGTTTTTT. This codes for CASSFGTPSTGELFF.

The V gene is TRBV7-8, the J gene TRBJ1-1; 10 nucleotides match TRBD1. In germline, CDR1 is SGHVS, CDR2 FQNEAQ. V shed 5 bases and J 8 bases; nucleotides not matched to a gene: 5. The CDR3 is 13 amino acids. The chain's CDR3 is CASSIDRGREAFF. The CDR3 DNA reads TGTGCCAGCAGCATCGACAGGGGGCGAGAAGCTTTCTTT.

The DNA of the CDR3 is TGTGCCAGCAGTTTATCCCAGGGACTAGCGGGACCTTCCTACGAGCAGTACTTC. Translation: CASSLSQGLAGPSYEQYF. V usage is TRBV28 and J usage is TRBJ2-7; 13 bases map to TRBD2. The CDR3 length is 18 residues. Germline values: CDR1 MDHEN, CDR2 SYDVKM. V lost 1 base, J lost 1 base, and 7 bases stayed unmatched.

This clone has just a few counts. The CDR3 sequence: CASSSGRGKLFF. Here the CDR3 DNA reads TGTGCCAGCAGTTCAGGGAGGGGTAAACTGTTTTTT. This rearrangement joins TRBV12-3 or TRBV12-4 to TRBJ1-4; D might be TRBD1 (5 bases). There are 12 residues in the CDR3. V dropped 4 bases and J dropped 11 bases, with 11 bases sitting between them.

On this clone itself: The same CDR3 also results from other DNA sequences found in this sample. V gene TRBV6-5 combines with J gene TRBJ1-3, with 7 bases identical to TRBD1. Per germline, CDR1 MNHEY and CDR2 SVGAGI. CDR3 size: 15 residues. Losses at the gene ends were 7 bases for V and 0 bases for J; bases not matched to a gene: 6. CDR3 nucleotide sequence: TGTGCCAGCACCGAGGACAGGAACTCTGGAAACACCATATATTTT. Amino acids: CASTEDRNSGNTIYF.

This chain uses TRBV3-1 (or the pseudogene TRBV3-2) with TRBJ2-7, with TRBD1 matching 11 bases. Germline V gives CDR1 LGHDT, CDR2 YNNKEL (reference sequence). V shed 8 bases, J shed 7 bases, and the junction held 13 bases outside the gene matches. The CDR3 is 15 amino acids. This CDR3 is CASCSTGQGGHEQYF. The CDR3 bases are TGTGCCAGCTGTTCGACGGGACAGGGGGGGCATGAGCAGTACTTC.

This clone was observed a few times. This chain's CDR3 is CASSLDGSLSAGELFF. CDR3 sequence (DNA): TGTGCCAGCAGCTTAGACGGGAGTCTAAGCGCCGGGGAGCTGTTTTTT. This chain joins TRBV7-3 and TRBJ2-2, with D tentatively TRBD2 (6 bases). Germline V CDR1 and CDR2: SGHTA, FQGTGA. The CDR3 is made up of 16 amino acids. V was cut by 2 bases and J by 6 bases, with 16 bases left in between.